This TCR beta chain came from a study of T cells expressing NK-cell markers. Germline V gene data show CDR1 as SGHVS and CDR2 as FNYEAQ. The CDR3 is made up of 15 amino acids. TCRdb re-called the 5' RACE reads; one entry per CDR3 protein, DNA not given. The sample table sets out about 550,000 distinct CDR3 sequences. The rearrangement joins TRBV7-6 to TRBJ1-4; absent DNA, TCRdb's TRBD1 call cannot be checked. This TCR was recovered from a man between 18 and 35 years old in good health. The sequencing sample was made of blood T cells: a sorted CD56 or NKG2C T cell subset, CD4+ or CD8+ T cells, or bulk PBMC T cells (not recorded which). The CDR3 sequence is CASSLNRDILEKLFF.